The T cell receptor (beta chain) described here comes from a study of blood T cell repertoires in COVID-19. Study-wide background: Collection of acute and convalescent COVID-19 samples took place in the United States, Italy and Spain. T cells, B-cell-depleted T cells, or PBMCs provided the cDNA or gDNA that served as material.

Trimming left V 4 bases short and J 0 bases short, with 10 bases between. This CDR3 contains 14 residues. Germline V gene data show CDR1 as SGHRS and CDR2 as YFSETQ. Original processing methods: Nucleated cell counts were estimated from reference gene primer amplification. The method was immunoSEQ multiplex PCR; TCRdb's version includes in-frame clones alone and lacks a portion of them. V and J calls and clone size come straight from that table; D and trimming were deduced from the DNA. Among fewer than 250,000 clones listed, about 88% were seen once. The receptor comes from a woman in her 40s who had recovered from COVID-19. The gene calls are TRBV5-1 and TRBJ1-2; D is undetermined. The sequenced sample was peripheral blood. The CDR3 sequence: CASSLGTPNYGYTF. For the CDR3, the DNA is TGCGCCAGCAGCCTGGGAACTCCTAACTATGGCTACACCTTC.